Sequencing of this T cell receptor beta chain was carried out in a study of cytomegalovirus exposure and HLA in healthy donors. Amplification used 60 Vbeta primers and 13 Jbeta primers. Clones were read by immunoSEQ multiplex PCR, and TCRdb kept only the in-frame ones, dropping some. The sample has roughly 190,000 clones; roughly three quarters are singletons. Germline V CDR1 and CDR2: LNHDA, SQIVND (reference sequence). Trimming removed 4 bases at V and 0 bases at J, with 12 bases between. CDR3 size: 16 residues. This clone was recorded once. The source is a woman aged 50 to 60 in good health and CMV-seronegative. Sequences were obtained from PBMCs. This chain connects TRBV19 to TRBJ1-4; possible D gene TRBD1, 5 bases. The CDR3 DNA sequence: TGTGCCAGTAGTACGGATGGACAAGCAACTAATGAAAAACTGTTTTTT. Protein sequence: CASSTDGQATNEKLFF.